This TCR beta chain was observed in a study of cytomegalovirus exposure and HLA in healthy donors. With 60 Vbeta and 13 Jbeta primers, the PCR was carried out. Using immunoSEQ multiplex PCR, the repertoire was profiled, and TCRdb retains in-frame clones only, with some absent. The table lists about 98,000 clones, under 85% of them singletons. Sample: PBMCs. This clonotype was obtained from a female donor in good health and CMV-seropositive.

The CDR3 sequence is CASSIGTSTDTQYF. The DNA of the CDR3 is TGTGCCAGTAGTATCGGGACTAGCACAGATACGCAGTATTTT. This chain uses TRBV19 with TRBJ2-3, with D possibly TRBD2 on 6 matching bases. The CDR3 is 14 amino acids. V dropped 3 bases and J dropped 0 bases, with 7 bases sitting between them. The germline gives CDR1 LNHDA, CDR2 SQIVND (reference sequence).